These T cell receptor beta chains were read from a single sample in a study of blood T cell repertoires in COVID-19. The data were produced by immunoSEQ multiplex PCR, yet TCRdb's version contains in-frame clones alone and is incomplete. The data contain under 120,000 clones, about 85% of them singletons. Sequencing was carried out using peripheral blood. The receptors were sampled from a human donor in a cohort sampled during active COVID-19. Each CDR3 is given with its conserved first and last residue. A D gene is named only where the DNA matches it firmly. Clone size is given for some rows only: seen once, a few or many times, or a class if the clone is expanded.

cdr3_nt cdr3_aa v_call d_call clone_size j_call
TGTGCCACCAGCAGAGTGGGGCAGGGTGGTAATCAGCCCCAGCATTTT CATSRVGQGGNQPQHF TRBV15 NA NA TRBJ1-5
TGTGCCTGGGGAAGACAGGGGAACACTGAAGCTTTCTTT CAWGRQGNTEAFF TRBV30 TRBD1 NA TRBJ1-1
TGTGCCAGCAGCCCCGGGACTAGTAGTGAGACCCAGTACTTC CASSPGTSSETQYF TRBV2 TRBD2 NA TRBJ2-5
TGTGCCAGCGGGTCGGGTGGCTACACCTTC CASGSGGYTF TRBV3-1/TRBV3-2 NA NA TRBJ1-2
TGTGCCAGCAGCAAACACACAACAGGGAAGGGGAACACTGAAGCTTTCTTT CASSKHTTGKGNTEAFF TRBV5-4 NA NA TRBJ1-1
TGTGCCAGTAGTGGGGGCGGCGGGCCTCCAAGTTACAATGAGCAGTTCTTC CASSGGGGPPSYNEQFF TRBV19 NA NA TRBJ2-1
TGTGCCAGCAGCTTAGTGGGGCAGGGGGCCGGTGGCTACACCTTC CASSLVGQGAGGYTF TRBV7-2 TRBD1 NA TRBJ1-2
TGTGCCAGTACCCCGGACAGCCGATCACCCCAGCATTTT CASTPDSRSPQHF TRBV19 NA NA TRBJ1-5
TGTGCCAGCAGCCAAATCCGGGGAGATACGCAGTATTTT CASSQIRGDTQYF TRBV3-1/TRBV3-2 NA NA TRBJ2-3
TGCGCCAGCAGCCCCGTCCCGGGACAGGCACTCGAGCAGTACTTC CASSPVPGQALEQYF TRBV4-1 TRBD1 NA TRBJ2-7
TGTGCCAGCAGTGAAACGGGGTTAGGGGGCTACACCTTC CASSETGLGGYTF TRBV6-1 NA NA TRBJ1-2
TGTGCCAGCTCACCACGGCGGAGCCTCACAGATACGCAGTATTTT CASSPRRSLTDTQYF TRBV18 NA NA TRBJ2-3
TGTGCCTTTGGCGGGTACAATGAGCAGTTCTTC CAFGGYNEQFF TRBV30 NA NA TRBJ2-1
TGTGCCAGCTCATCGGGGGGTAGCAATCAGCCCCAGCATTTT CASSSGGSNQPQHF TRBV18 NA NA TRBJ1-5
TGTGCCAGCACGCTCCGGCGGAACCCGTACAATGAGCAGTTCTTC CASTLRRNPYNEQFF TRBV7-2 NA NA TRBJ2-1
TGCGCCAGCAGCTCTATCCCCGACAGTGGGACTGAAGCTTTCTTT CASSSIPDSGTEAFF TRBV5-1 NA NA TRBJ1-1
TGTGCCACCAGCAGCCGGGACAGGGAATACGAGCAGTACTTC CATSSRDREYEQYF TRBV15 TRBD1 once TRBJ2-7
TGTGCCTGGAGTCGTACAGGGGGCACTGAAGCTTTCTTT CAWSRTGGTEAFF TRBV30 TRBD1 few TRBJ1-1
TGTGCCAGCAGGACCGGGACTAGCGGGCCCTATGAGCAGTTCTTC CASRTGTSGPYEQFF TRBV6-5 TRBD2 NA TRBJ2-1
TGTGCCAGCAGTCGAGGCGAGCCCTCCTACAATGAGCAGTTCTTC CASSRGEPSYNEQFF TRBV7-2 NA few TRBJ2-1
TGTGCCAGCAGTCACTCCGGGACAGGGCACTACGAGCAGTACTTC CASSHSGTGHYEQYF TRBV6-5 TRBD1 NA TRBJ2-7
TGTGCCAGTAGTATTTCGGGTCCCACTGAAGCTTTCTTT CASSISGPTEAFF TRBV19 NA NA TRBJ1-1
TGTGCCAGCAGTTCGACAAGTAACTATGGCTACACCTTC CASSSTSNYGYTF TRBV27 NA NA TRBJ1-2